This T cell receptor beta chain is from a study of blood T cell repertoires in COVID-19. Overall study: Italy, Spain and the United States were the sources of the convalescent and acute COVID-19 samples. The cDNA or gDNA used as material had been derived from T cells, B-cell-depleted T cells, or PBMCs.

The CDR3 is made up of 14 amino acids. Trimming cost V 3 bases and J 5 bases, with 11 bases left between them. Per germline, CDR1 MNHEY and CDR2 SVGAGI. Original methodology: Estimated nucleated cell counts came from reference gene primer amplification. This table comes from immunoSEQ multiplex PCR, and its TCRdb copy is limited to in-frame clones, with some not included. V, J and clone size are taken as reported in that table, and D and trimming were inferred from the DNA itself. Of more than 95,000 clones in the sample, roughly 92% are singletons; the top ten hold roughly 2.1%. Seattle's cohort entered during active infection and was followed longitudinally.

The V and J genes are TRBV6-5 and TRBJ1-5; D is ambiguous. The source material was peripheral blood. The source is a man aged 45-60 years with COVID-19, enrolled during active disease. The CDR3 DNA sequence: TGTGCCAGCAGTTATCGTTTTCCCTATCAGCCCCAGCATTTT. Protein product: CASSYRFPYQPQHF.